This is a list of T cell receptor beta chains from one sample in a study of cytomegalovirus exposure and HLA in healthy donors. TCRdb's copy holds only in-frame clones and misses some; the assay was immunoSEQ multiplex PCR. The data show approximately 120,000 clones, over 60% seen once. Input material: PBMCs. The receptors come from a man over 45 in good health and CMV-seronegative. Each CDR3 is given with its conserved first and last residue. The D gene is left open where the match is weak. The size field is filled for only some rows; it gives once, few, many or a size class.

v_call	j_call	clone_size	d_call	cdr3_nt	cdr3_aa
TRBV5-5	TRBJ2-1	.	.	TGTGCCAGCAGCCTGGACCAGGGTGGTAATGAGCAGTTCTTC	CASSLDQGGNEQFF
TRBV7-2	TRBJ2-5	.	.	TGTGCCAGCAGCTTAAGGGGGGGGTACCAAGAGACCCAGTACTTC	CASSLRGGYQETQYF
TRBV5-5	TRBJ1-5	.	TRBD1	TGTGCCAGCAGCAACAGACAGGGAGGAGGATCCGGTGAGCCCCAGCATTTT	CASSNRQGGGSGEPQHF
TRBV9	TRBJ2-3	.	.	TGTGCCAGCAGCCCGAACGGTGGCGGTACGCAGTATTTT	CASSPNGGGTQYF
TRBV6-1	TRBJ1-5	.	.	TGTGCCAGCAGTGAAAGCGGTAGCAATCAGCCCCAGCATTTT	CASSESGSNQPQHF
TRBV7-8	TRBJ2-3	once	TRBD2	TGTGCCAGCAGACGACTAGCGGGGGGCACAGATACGCAGTATTTT	CASRRLAGGTDTQYF
TRBV6-1	TRBJ2-5	few	.	TGTGCCAGCAGTGAAGCCCGGGTGGGGCGAGAGACCCAGTACTTC	CASSEARVGRETQYF
TRBV7-9	TRBJ2-5	.	.	TGTGCCAGCAGCCCCCGGGCTCCGCGGGGAGAGACCCAGTACTTC	CASSPRAPRGETQYF
TRBV9	TRBJ2-3	.	TRBD1	TGTGCCAGCAGCGTTAGACAGGGGGATGGGGATACGCAGTATTTT	CASSVRQGDGDTQYF
TRBV7-8	TRBJ2-3	.	.	TGTGCCAGCAGCTTATTTGGCTGGGCAGGAGGTAGCACAGATACGCAGTATTTT	CASSLFGWAGGSTDTQYF
TRBV6-1	TRBJ2-7	.	TRBD1	TGTGCCAGCAGCAGGGACAGGGGGCCCCTCTACGAGCAGTACTTC	CASSRDRGPLYEQYF
TRBV13	TRBJ1-6	.	.	TGTGCCAGCAGCGTCCAATCGGGAAACTATAATTCACCCCTCCACTTT	CASSVQSGNYNSPLHF
TRBV2	TRBJ1-4	.	TRBD1	TGTGCCAGCTGGACAGGGGCCCTTCTCACAACTAATGAAAAACTGTTTTTT	CASWTGALLTTNEKLFF
TRBV19	TRBJ2-7	.	TRBD1	TGTGCCAGTACGACAGGGGGCCGCCGCGAGCAGTACTTC	CASTTGGRREQYF
TRBV5-1	TRBJ1-1	.	.	TGCGCCAGCAGCTTGTCAGGGGCGAACACTGAAGCTTTCTTT	CASSLSGANTEAFF
TRBV7-8	TRBJ1-1	few	.	TGTGCCAGCAGCTCAGGTCCCGACACTGAAGCTTTCTTT	CASSSGPDTEAFF
TRBV6-1	TRBJ1-2	.	.	TGTGCCAGCAGTGAAGGGTCTAGAGGGCAGCCTAGCTACACCTTC	CASSEGSRGQPSYTF
TRBV19	TRBJ2-3	.	TRBD1	TGTGCCAGTAGTGGGACAGTATCACCTAGCACAGATACGCAGTATTTT	CASSGTVSPSTDTQYF
TRBV28	TRBJ2-5	few	.	TGTGCCAGCAGTTCGGACATCCCCTGGGAGACCCAGTACTTC	CASSSDIPWETQYF
TRBV7-9	TRBJ2-5	.	TRBD1	TGTGCCAGCAGCTTCCGACAGGGTGCAGAGACCCAGTACTTC	CASSFRQGAETQYF
TRBV2	TRBJ1-2	.	TRBD1	TGTGCCAGCTGGGGACAGACCAGCTATGGCTACACCTTC	CASWGQTSYGYTF
TRBV19	TRBJ1-3	.	.	TGTGCCAGTAGTCCTGGTCCAGGGATAGGCAACACCATATATTTT	CASSPGPGIGNTIYF
TRBV18	TRBJ1-6	.	.	TGTGCCAGCTCACAGGGGAGGTCACCCCTCCACTTT	CASSQGRSPLHF